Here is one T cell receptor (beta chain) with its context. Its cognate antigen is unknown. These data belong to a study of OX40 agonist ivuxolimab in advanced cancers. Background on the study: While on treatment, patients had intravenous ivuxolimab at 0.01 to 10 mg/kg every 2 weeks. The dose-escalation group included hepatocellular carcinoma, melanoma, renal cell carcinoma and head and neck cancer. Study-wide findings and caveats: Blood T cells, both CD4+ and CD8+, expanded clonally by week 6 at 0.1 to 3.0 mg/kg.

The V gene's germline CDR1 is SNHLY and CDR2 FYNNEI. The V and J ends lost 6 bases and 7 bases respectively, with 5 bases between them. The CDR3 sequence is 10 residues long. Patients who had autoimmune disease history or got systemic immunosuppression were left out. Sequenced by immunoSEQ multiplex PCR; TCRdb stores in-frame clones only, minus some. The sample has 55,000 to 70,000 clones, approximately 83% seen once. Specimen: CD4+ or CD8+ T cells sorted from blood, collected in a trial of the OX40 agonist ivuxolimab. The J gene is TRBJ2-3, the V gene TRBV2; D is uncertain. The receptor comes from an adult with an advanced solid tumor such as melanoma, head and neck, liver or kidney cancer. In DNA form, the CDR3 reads TGTGCCAGCAGCCTGAATACGCAGTATTTT. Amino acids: CASSLNTQYF. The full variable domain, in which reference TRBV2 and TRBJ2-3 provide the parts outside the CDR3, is EPEVTQTPSHQVTQMGQEVILRCVPISNHLYFYWYRQILGQKVEFLVSFYNNEISEKSEIFDDQFSVERPDGSNFTLKIRSTKLEDSAMYFCASSLNTQYFGPGTRLTVL.